The source of this T cell receptor beta chain is a study of early T cells in non-severe SARS-CoV-2 infection. On the study more broadly: Sequencing targeted bulk RNA from unsorted whole blood, leaving chains unpaired.

Note on this clonotype: Its specificity is not known.

Whole-study findings and limits: Reliance on VDJdb matching favored anti-spike CD8 responses; private and CD4 specificities were missed.

Individual cDNA molecules carried attached unique molecular identifiers. TCRdb redid the calling of the 5' RACE reads with MiXCR, one entry per CDR3 protein. The table records roughly 43,000 distinct CDR3 sequences, under 30% of them present only once. Germline assignment: CDR1 DFQATT and CDR2 SNEGSKA (reference sequence). CDR3 length: 14 amino acids. V lost 0 bases and J 0 bases, leaving 9 bases between the germline ends. Sequencing was performed on whole blood, taken at baseline. The clonotype originates from an adult who was a healthcare worker with PCR-confirmed SARS-CoV-2 infection or an uninfected control (not recorded which). V usage is TRBV20-1 and J usage is TRBJ2-7; D ambiguous. CDR3 amino acids: CSARDLLLSYEQYF. CDR3 bases: TGCAGTGCTAGAGATCTCCTCCTCTCCTACGAGCAGTACTTC.